This passage covers 12 T cell receptor beta chains from one sample sequenced in a study of response to subunit inactivated influenza vaccine. One entry per CDR3 protein, called by TCRdb with MiXCR from the RT-PCR reads. Of 550,000 to 800,000 distinct CDR3 sequences in the sample, less than 20% are singletons; the top ten hold under 14%. The sample consisted of PBMCs from blood, taken about 11 days after vaccination. The receptor set was obtained from a man in his fifties or sixties who received an inactivated influenza vaccine.

The sample holds many counts of this clonotype. The CDR3 DNA reads as TGCAGTGCTAGGGGCTGGACGGAGCTGAACACCGGGGAGCTGTTTTTT. This gives the protein CSARGWTELNTGELFF. This chain connects TRBV20-1 to TRBJ2-2; D unresolved. The CDR3 covers 16 residues. The germline CDR1 and CDR2 sequences are DFQATT and SNEGSKA (reference sequence). V was trimmed by 3 bases and J by 1 base, leaving 15 bases between them.

This clonotype appeared a few times. The genes are TRBV20-1 and TRBJ2-3, with 12 bases fitting TRBD2. CDR1 is DFQATT and CDR2 is SNEGSKA in the germline V gene (reference sequence). V lost 2 bases to trimming and J lost 2 bases; unmatched junction nucleotides: 11. This CDR3 region has 18 residues. The CDR3 here is CSARRLAGGPLSTDTQYF. The CDR3 DNA reads TGCAGTGCTAGACGTCTAGCGGGGGGGCCTCTATCCACAGATACGCAGTATTTT.

The chain links TRBV20-1 to TRBJ2-7; possibly TRBD2 for D (6 bases). The CDR3 is 14 residues long. The V end was cut by 3 bases, the J end by 4 bases, with 16 bases between. Germline loops: CDR1 DFQATT, CDR2 SNEGSKA (reference sequence). In DNA, the CDR3 is TGCAGTGCTAGGGACCGGAGGGGAGGATACGAGCAGTACTTC. It yields the protein CSARDRRGGYEQYF.

CDR3 in DNA: TGTGCCAGCAGTGGGGACGGCAATCAGCCCCAGCATTTT. This sequence encodes CASSGDGNQPQHF. The gene calls are TRBV12-3 or TRBV12-4 and TRBJ1-5; D perhaps matches TRBD1 (5 bases). The CDR3 totals 13 residues. Between the trimmed V and J ends, which lost 5 bases and 2 bases, there was a span of 7 bases.

In its sample, this clonotype was seen a few times. This chain uses TRBV11-3 with TRBJ2-1; 8 bases fit TRBD2. The V segment lost 5 bases and the J segment 7 bases; nucleotides outside the gene matches: 10. The CDR3 runs 15 residues. Germline-derived CDR1 and CDR2 are SGHNT and YENEEA. This chain's CDR3 is CASSPGDSGGNEQFF. CDR3 bases: TGTGCCAGCAGCCCCGGCGACAGCGGGGGAAATGAGCAGTTCTTC.

This clonotype was counted between two and nine times. This rearrangement joins TRBV10-3 to TRBJ1-2; the D gene is possibly TRBD1 (6 bases). Germline CDR1 and CDR2: ENHRY and SYGVKD. CDR3 size: 12 residues. Between the trimmed V and J ends, which lost 3 bases and 8 bases, there was a span of 10 bases. The CDR3 DNA reads as TGTGCCATCAGTGAACCGGGGGGCGGCTACACCTTC. As protein: CAISEPGGGYTF.

The V call is TRBV7-2, the J call TRBJ2-7, with D perhaps matching TRBD2 (7 bases). Trimming took 6 bases from V and 4 from J, leaving 19 bases between them. The CDR3 sequence is 15 residues long. CDR1 is SGHTA and CDR2 is FQGNSA in the germline V gene. CDR3: CASRPTGRGMYEQYF. DNA for the CDR3: TGTGCCAGCAGACCAACAGGGAGGGGAATGTACGAGCAGTACTTC.

This clonotype was observed many times. The V and J genes are TRBV12-3 or TRBV12-4 and TRBJ2-1; TRBD2 aligns across 7 bases. This CDR3 spans 14 amino acids. The trim removed 5 bases at V and 3 bases at J, leaving 4 bases unmatched. DNA for the CDR3: TGTGCCAGCAGTCCCACTAGCGTCTACAATGAGCAGTTCTTC. Its protein product is CASSPTSVYNEQFF.

In this sample, this clonotype turned up a few times. The V call is TRBV7-9, the J call TRBJ2-7, with a weak D call TRBD2 (5 bases). V dropped 6 bases and J dropped 9 bases, with 21 bases sitting between them. CDR1 and CDR2 from the germline V gene are SEHNR and FQNEAQ (reference sequence). The CDR3 runs to 14 residues. The CDR3, as DNA: TGTGCCAGCAGTCGAGGGCATGGTCCTAAAGGGCAGTACTTC. Translated: CASSRGHGPKGQYF.

The chain carries TRBV18 and TRBJ2-4; 7 bases line up with TRBD1. The germline gives CDR1 KGHSH, CDR2 LQKENI. The CDR3 runs to 15 residues. V was clipped by 1 base and J by 1 base; unmatched bases: 1. The DNA for the CDR3 is TGTGCCAGCTCACCACAGGGGGCGGCCAAAAACATTCAGTACTTC. Amino acid sequence: CASSPQGAAKNIQYF.

The chain links TRBV29-1 to TRBJ2-5; D not certain. CDR1 is SQVTM and CDR2 is ANQGSEA in the germline V gene. CDR3 length: 13 amino acids. The V end lost 4 bases, the J end lost 0 bases, and 9 bases lay between the germline ends. CDR3 residues: CSVVERHQETQYF. In nucleotides, the CDR3 is TGCAGCGTTGTAGAGAGACACCAAGAGACCCAGTACTTC.

This clonotype has at least ten counts. The V call is TRBV28, the J call TRBJ2-2; 7 nucleotides match TRBD1. Germline V gene sequence: CDR1 MDHEN, CDR2 SYDVKM. V was clipped by 5 bases and J by 1 base; unmatched bases: 1. The CDR3 contains 14 residues. CDR3 sequence: CASSAGGNTGELFF. In DNA, the CDR3 is TGTGCCAGCAGTGCAGGGGGGAACACCGGGGAGCTGTTTTTT.